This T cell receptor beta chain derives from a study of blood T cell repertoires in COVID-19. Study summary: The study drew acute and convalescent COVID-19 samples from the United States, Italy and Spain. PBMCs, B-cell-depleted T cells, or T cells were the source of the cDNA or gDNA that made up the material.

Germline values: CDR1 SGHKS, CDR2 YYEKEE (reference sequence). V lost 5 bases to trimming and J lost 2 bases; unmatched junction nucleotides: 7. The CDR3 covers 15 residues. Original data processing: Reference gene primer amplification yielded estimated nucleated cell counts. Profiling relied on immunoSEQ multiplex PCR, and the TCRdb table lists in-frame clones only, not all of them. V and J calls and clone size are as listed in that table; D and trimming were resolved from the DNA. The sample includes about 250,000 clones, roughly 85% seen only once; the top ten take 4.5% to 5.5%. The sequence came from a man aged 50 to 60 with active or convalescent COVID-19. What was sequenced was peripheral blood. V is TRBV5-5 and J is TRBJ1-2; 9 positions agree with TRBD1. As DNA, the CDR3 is TGTGCCAGCAGGCCTTCTGGGACAGGGAACTATGGCTACACCTTC. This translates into CASRPSGTGNYGYTF.